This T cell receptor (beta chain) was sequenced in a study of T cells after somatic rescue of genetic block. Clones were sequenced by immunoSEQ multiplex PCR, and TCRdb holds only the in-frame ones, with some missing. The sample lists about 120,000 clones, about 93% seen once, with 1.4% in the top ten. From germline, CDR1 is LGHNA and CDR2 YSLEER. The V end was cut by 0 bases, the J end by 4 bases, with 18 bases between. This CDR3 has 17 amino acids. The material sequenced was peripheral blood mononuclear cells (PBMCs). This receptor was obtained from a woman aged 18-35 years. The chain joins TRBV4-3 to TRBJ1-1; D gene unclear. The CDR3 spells CASSQDWRESGATEAFF. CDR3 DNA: TGCGCCAGCAGCCAAGATTGGAGGGAGTCGGGTGCCACTGAAGCTTTCTTT.